This TCR beta chain was identified in a study of shared clonotypes between healthy human individuals. Overall study results and limits: Generation probability values for non-shared clonotypes were lower than those for clonotypes shared by all four donors. Across four donors, naive CD4 shared 5% to 6%, naive CD8 3% to 3.5%, memory CD4 2.3%, memory CD8 about 0.38%.

As to this clone: Its target is unknown.

The CDR3 is 13 residues long. CDR1 and CDR2 from the germline V gene are SQVTM and ANQGSEA. V gave up 0 bases and J gave up 1 base, with 6 bases separating them. Replicate PCRs for sorted subsets used approximately 190 ng DNA; this equaled 25,000 to 35,000 T cell genomes. Produced via immunoSEQ multiplex PCR; TCRdb's table is partial and in-frame only. The sample has under 850,000 clones; roughly 72% are singletons. The sample taken for sequencing was memory CD4+ T cells sorted from blood. Documented subset: CD45RA-negative fraction. V and J are TRBV29-1 and TRBJ1-1; the D is unclear. This clonotype was sampled from a woman in her twenties or thirties in good health. The CDR3 region has the DNA TGCAGCGTTGAAGATGCGAGGAACACTGAAGCTTTCTTT. Protein product: CSVEDARNTEAFF.